The rows below give T cell receptor beta chains drawn from one sample of a study of T cell repertoires in cytomegalovirus infection. No antigen has been assigned to these receptors. One entry per CDR3 protein, called by TCRdb with MiXCR from the reads. The table shows approximately 300,000 distinct CDR3 sequences, with almost 30% occurring only once. Here the sequenced sample was cultured PBMCs, taken from culture after CMV antigen stimulation. The receptors stem from a human donor in good health (CMV status not recorded). Some clones in this sample may be carry-over from other donors' samples. CDR3s include the opening cysteine and the closing phenylalanine or tryptophan. The order of the fields is V gene, J gene, D gene, clone size, CDR3 protein, CDR3 DNA. D genes are given only for firm matches. A row's size may be missing; if present it is once, few, many or a size class.

TRBV5-1,TRBJ1-6,NA,NA,CASSLELAGSPLHF,TGCGCCAGCAGCTTGGAGCTCGCCGGGTCACCCCTCCACTTT
TRBV11-2,TRBJ1-2,TRBD1,few,CASSLKTGGVTSGYTF,TGTGCCAGCAGCTTGAAAACAGGGGGCGTAACTAGTGGCTACACCTTC
TRBV28,TRBJ2-1,TRBD2,NA,CASSNVGGSENEQFF,TGTGCCAGCAGTAATGTAGGCGGGAGCGAGAATGAGCAGTTCTTC
TRBV7-3,TRBJ2-5,NA,NA,CASGVLDAGQETQYF,TGTGCCAGCGGTGTCCTCGACGCGGGCCAAGAGACCCAGTACTTC
TRBV7-9,TRBJ1-1,TRBD1,few,CASSAGQGVTEAFF,TGTGCCAGCAGCGCAGGACAGGGAGTGACTGAAGCTTTCTTT
TRBV20-1,TRBJ2-7,NA,few,CSALLGGSPYEQYF,TGCAGTGCCCTCCTGGGGGGCAGTCCCTACGAGCAGTACTTC
TRBV7-2,TRBJ2-2,TRBD2,many,CASSLAAGVTGELFF,TGTGCCAGCAGCTTAGCAGCGGGAGTCACCGGGGAGCTGTTTTTT
TRBV6-1,TRBJ1-2,NA,NA,CASSLEGEDGYTF,TGTGCCAGCAGTTTGGAGGGTGAAGATGGCTACACCTTC
TRBV6-5,TRBJ1-6,NA,few,CASSRTRKIGSPLHF,TGTGCCAGCAGCCGAACCAGGAAGATTGGTTCACCCCTCCACTTT
TRBV7-8,TRBJ2-7,TRBD2,NA,CASSLIGAGTQEFYEQYF,TGTGCCAGCAGCTTAATCGGAGCGGGGACCCAGGAGTTCTACGAGCAGTACTTC
TRBV2,TRBJ1-2,NA,few,CASKNNGAYGYTF,TGTGCCAGCAAAAATAACGGGGCTTATGGCTACACCTTC
TRBV27,TRBJ1-5,NA,NA,CASSLSTYQPQHF,TGTGCCAGCAGTTTATCTACTTATCAGCCCCAGCATTTT
TRBV7-6,TRBJ2-5,NA,NA,CASSRSGRLGETQYF,TGTGCCAGCAGCCGGTCGGGCCGTTTGGGAGAGACCCAGTACTTC
TRBV10-3,TRBJ1-2,NA,NA,CAISDVVSDYGYTF,TGTGCCATCAGTGATGTGGTGTCGGACTATGGCTACACCTTC
TRBV7-6,TRBJ2-1,TRBD2,NA,CASSSLAAPNNEQFF,TGTGCCAGCAGCTCTCTAGCGGCTCCCAACAATGAGCAGTTCTTC
TRBV28,TRBJ1-4,NA,NA,CASSFQGRREKLFF,TGTGCCAGCAGTTTCCAAGGACGGCGCGAAAAACTGTTTTTT
TRBV7-3,TRBJ1-1,NA,few,CASSPQPNTEAFF,TGTGCCAGCAGCCCTCAGCCGAACACTGAAGCTTTCTTT